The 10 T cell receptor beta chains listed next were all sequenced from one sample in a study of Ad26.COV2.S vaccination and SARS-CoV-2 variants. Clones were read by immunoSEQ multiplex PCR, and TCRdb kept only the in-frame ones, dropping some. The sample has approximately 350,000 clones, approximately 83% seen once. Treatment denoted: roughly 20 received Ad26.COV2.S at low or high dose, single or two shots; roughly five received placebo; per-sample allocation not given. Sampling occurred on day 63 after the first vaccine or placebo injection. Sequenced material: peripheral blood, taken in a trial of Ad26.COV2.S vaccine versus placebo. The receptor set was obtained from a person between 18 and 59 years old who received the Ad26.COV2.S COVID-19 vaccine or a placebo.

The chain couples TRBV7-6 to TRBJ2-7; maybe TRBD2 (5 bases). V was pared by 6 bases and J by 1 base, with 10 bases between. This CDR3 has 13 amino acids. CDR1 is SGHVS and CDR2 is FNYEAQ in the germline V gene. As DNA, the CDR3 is TGTGCCAGCAGTGACCTAGCTTCCTACGAGCAGTACTTC. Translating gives CASSDLASYEQYF.

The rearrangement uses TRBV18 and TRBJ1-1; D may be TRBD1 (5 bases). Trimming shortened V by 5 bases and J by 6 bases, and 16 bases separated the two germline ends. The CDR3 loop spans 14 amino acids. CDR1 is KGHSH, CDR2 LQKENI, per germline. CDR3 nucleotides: TGTGCCAGCTCAGCCGGGGGGAGTGCGGCTGAAGCTTTCTTT. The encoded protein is CASSAGGSAAEAFF.

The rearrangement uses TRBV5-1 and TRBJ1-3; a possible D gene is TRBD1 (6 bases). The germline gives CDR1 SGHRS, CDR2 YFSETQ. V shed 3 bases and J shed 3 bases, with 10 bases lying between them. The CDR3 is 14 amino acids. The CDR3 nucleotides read TGCGCCAGCAGCTCAGGGGCAGGTGGAAACACCATATATTTT. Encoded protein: CASSSGAGGNTIYF.

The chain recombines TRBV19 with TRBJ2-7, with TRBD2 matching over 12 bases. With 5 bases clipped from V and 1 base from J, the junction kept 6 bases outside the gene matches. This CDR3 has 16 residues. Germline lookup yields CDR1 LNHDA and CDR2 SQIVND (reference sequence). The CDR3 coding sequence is TGTGCCAGTAGTGTTCCCCTAGCGGGGGGGTCCTACGAGCAGTACTTC. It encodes CASSVPLAGGSYEQYF.

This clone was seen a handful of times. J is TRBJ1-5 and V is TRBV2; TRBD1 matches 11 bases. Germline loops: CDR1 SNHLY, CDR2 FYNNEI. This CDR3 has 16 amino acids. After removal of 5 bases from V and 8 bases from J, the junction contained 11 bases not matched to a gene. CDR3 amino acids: CASSPLGQGAHEPQHF. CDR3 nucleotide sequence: TGTGCCAGCAGTCCTTTAGGACAGGGGGCCCATGAGCCCCAGCATTTT.

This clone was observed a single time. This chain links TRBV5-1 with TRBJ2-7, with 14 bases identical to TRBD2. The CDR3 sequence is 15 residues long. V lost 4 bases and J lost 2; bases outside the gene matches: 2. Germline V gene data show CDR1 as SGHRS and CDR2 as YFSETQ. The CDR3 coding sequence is TGCGCCAGCAGCGGGGGACTAGCGGGGGCCTACGAGCAGTACTTC. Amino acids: CASSGGLAGAYEQYF.

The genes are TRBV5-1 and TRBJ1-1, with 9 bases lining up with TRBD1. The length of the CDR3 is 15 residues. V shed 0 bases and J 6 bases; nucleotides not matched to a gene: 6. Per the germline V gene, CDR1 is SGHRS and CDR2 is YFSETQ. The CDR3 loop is CASSLVRRQGAEAFF. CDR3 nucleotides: TGCGCCAGCAGCTTGGTAAGGCGACAGGGGGCTGAAGCTTTCTTT. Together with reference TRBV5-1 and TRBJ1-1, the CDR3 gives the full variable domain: KAGVTQTPRYLIKTRGQQVTLSCSPISGHRSVSWYQQTPGQGLQFLFEYFSETQRNKGNFPGRFSGRQFSNSRSEMNVSTLELGDSALYLCASSLVRRQGAEAFFGQGTRLTVV.

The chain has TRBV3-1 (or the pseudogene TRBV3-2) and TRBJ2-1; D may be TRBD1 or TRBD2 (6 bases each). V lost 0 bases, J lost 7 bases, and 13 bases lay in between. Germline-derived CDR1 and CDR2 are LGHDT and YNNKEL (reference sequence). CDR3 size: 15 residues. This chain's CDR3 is CASSQDPPGANEQFF. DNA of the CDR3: TGTGCCAGCAGCCAAGACCCACCGGGGGCGAATGAGCAGTTCTTC.

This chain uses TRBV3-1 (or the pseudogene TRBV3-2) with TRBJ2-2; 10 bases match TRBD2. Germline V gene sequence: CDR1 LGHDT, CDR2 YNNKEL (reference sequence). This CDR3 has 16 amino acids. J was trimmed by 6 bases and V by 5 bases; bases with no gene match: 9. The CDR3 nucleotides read TGTGCCAGCAGCGCCTTGGCCCTAGCGGGGGCCGGGGAGCTGTTTTTT. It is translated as CASSALALAGAGELFF.

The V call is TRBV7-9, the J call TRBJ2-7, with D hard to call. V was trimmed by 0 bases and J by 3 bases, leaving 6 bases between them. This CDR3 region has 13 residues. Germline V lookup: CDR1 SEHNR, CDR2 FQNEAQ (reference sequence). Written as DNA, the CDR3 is TGTGCCAGCAGCTTAGCCACAGACTACGAGCAGTACTTC. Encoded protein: CASSLATDYEQYF.